A selection of T cell receptor beta chains follows, all from one sample in a study of T cell responses to AZD1222 COVID-19 vaccine. Sequencing was performed with immunoSEQ multiplex PCR; in TCRdb, only in-frame clones are kept and a portion is missing. Here the sample spans roughly 56,000 clones, over 75% being singletons. The material was peripheral blood, obtained on day 0 of AZD1222 vaccination. The receptors were sampled from an adult in good health. Each CDR3 is given with its conserved first and last residue. Fields, in order: V gene, D gene, clone size, J gene, CDR3 DNA, CDR3 protein. A D gene is named only where the DNA matches it firmly. Where a row states a size, it is once, few, many or the class of an expanded clone; other rows omit it.

V: TRBV2
D: -
size: -
J: TRBJ1-2
DNA: TGTGCCAGCAGTGACGGCAGGGGAATCTATGGCTACACCTTC
CDR3: CASSDGRGIYGYTF

V: TRBV9
D: TRBD2
size: -
J: TRBJ2-1
DNA: TGTGCCAGCAGCGCGCTAGCGGGGGCCCACAATGAGCAGTTCTTC
CDR3: CASSALAGAHNEQFF

V: TRBV7-9
D: -
size: -
J: TRBJ1-1
DNA: TGTGCCAGCAGCCCGACTGGGGAAACTGAAGCTTTCTTT
CDR3: CASSPTGETEAFF

V: TRBV19
D: -
size: -
J: TRBJ1-1
DNA: TGTGCCAGTATGGGGTACATGAACACTGAAGCTTTCTTT
CDR3: CASMGYMNTEAFF

V: TRBV9
D: -
size: -
J: TRBJ1-2
DNA: TGTGCCAGCAGCGTAGAGAGCCAGCTGGGGGGCTACACCTTC
CDR3: CASSVESQLGGYTF

V: TRBV7-2
D: TRBD2
size: -
J: TRBJ2-3
DNA: TGTGCCAGCAGCTTTACGGGACTAGCGTTGGATACGCAGTATTTT
CDR3: CASSFTGLALDTQYF

V: TRBV30
D: -
size: once
J: TRBJ2-6
DNA: TGTGCCTGGAGTGTACTCCCCCCACAGGGTGGGGCCAACGTCCTGACTTTC
CDR3: CAWSVLPPQGGANVLTF

V: TRBV28
D: TRBD1
size: -
J: TRBJ1-6
DNA: TGTGCCAGCATGCACAGGGGGCCTTCACCCCTCCACTTT
CDR3: CASMHRGPSPLHF

V: TRBV30
D: -
size: -
J: TRBJ1-6
DNA: TGTGCCTGGACATATGGTGTTGAAATATCTAATTCACCCCTCCACTTT
CDR3: CAWTYGVEISNSPLHF

V: TRBV6-1
D: -
size: once
J: TRBJ1-6
DNA: TGTGCCAGCAGTGACAGCCATTTCTCCTATAATTCACCCCTCCACTTT
CDR3: CASSDSHFSYNSPLHF

V: TRBV12-5
D: -
size: -
J: TRBJ1-2
DNA: TGTGCCAAACACCTTTCCCACCTCTCCCACAATTATGGCTACACCTTC
CDR3: CAKHLSHLSHNYGYTF

V: TRBV27
D: -
size: -
J: TRBJ2-1
DNA: TGTGCCAGCAGTTTATCTAGCGTAGCCCCCTACAATGAGCAGTTCTTC
CDR3: CASSLSSVAPYNEQFF

V: TRBV6-5
D: -
size: once
J: TRBJ1-5
DNA: TGTGCCAGCAGTTCACAGGATCAGCCCCAGCATTTT
CDR3: CASSSQDQPQHF

V: TRBV4-2
D: TRBD2
size: -
J: TRBJ2-3
DNA: TGTGCCAGCAGCCAAGAGTCTAGCGGGGGGGCAGATACGCAGTATTTT
CDR3: CASSQESSGGADTQYF

V: TRBV5-1
D: -
size: -
J: TRBJ1-1
DNA: TGCGCCAGCAGCCCCGACACGTTCACTGAAGCTTTCTTT
CDR3: CASSPDTFTEAFF

V: TRBV28
D: TRBD1
size: few
J: TRBJ2-7
DNA: TGTGCCAGCAGTCCCCGGGACAGATCCTACGAGCAGTACTTC
CDR3: CASSPRDRSYEQYF

V: TRBV6-5
D: -
size: -
J: TRBJ2-7
DNA: TGTGCCAGCAGCGAGATACAGACCTACGAGCAGTACTTC
CDR3: CASSEIQTYEQYF

V: TRBV18
D: -
size: few
J: TRBJ1-5
DNA: TGTGCCAGCTCACCAGTCGGGGGCACGGGACAGCCCCAGCATTTT
CDR3: CASSPVGGTGQPQHF

V: TRBV6-1
D: -
size: -
J: TRBJ1-5
DNA: TGTGCCAGCAGTGAAGGGGGGGGAGAGCAGCCCCAGCATTTT
CDR3: CASSEGGGEQPQHF

V: TRBV6-5
D: -
size: -
J: TRBJ1-5
DNA: TGTGCCAGCAGTTATGGAGGCAGTCAGCCCCAGCATTTT
CDR3: CASSYGGSQPQHF

V: TRBV2
D: TRBD1
size: -
J: TRBJ1-4
DNA: TGTGCCAGCAGTGTCTCAACACAGGGGGTACAAAAACTGTTTTTT
CDR3: CASSVSTQGVQKLFF

V: TRBV18
D: -
size: once
J: TRBJ2-3
DNA: TGTGCCAGCTCACCGGACACCACAGATACGCAGTATTTT
CDR3: CASSPDTTDTQYF

V: TRBV19
D: -
size: -
J: TRBJ1-4
DNA: TGTGCCAGTAGCGGGTTGGAGGAAAAACTGTTTTTT
CDR3: CASSGLEEKLFF

V: TRBV18
D: -
size: -
J: TRBJ2-3
DNA: TGTGCCAGCTGCATCCGCGCGGTCACAGATACGCAGTATTTT
CDR3: CASCIRAVTDTQYF

V: TRBV21-1
D: -
size: -
J: TRBJ2-7
DNA: TGTGCCAGCAGCAAAGTGGAGGGGTCATGCCACCCCTACGAGCAGTACTTC
CDR3: CASSKVEGSCHPYEQYF

V: TRBV6-5
D: TRBD1
size: -
J: TRBJ1-6
DNA: TGTGCCAGCAGATCGGACAGGTCGAAGGGTTCACCCCTCCACTTT
CDR3: CASRSDRSKGSPLHF

V: TRBV25-1
D: TRBD1
size: -
J: TRBJ1-3
DNA: TGTGCCAGCAGCCGGGACAGGGGGCAAGTTGGAAACACCATATATTTT
CDR3: CASSRDRGQVGNTIYF

V: TRBV5-4
D: -
size: -
J: TRBJ1-6
DNA: TGTGCCAGCAGCTTGGCCGGAGTTGGACCGGTTAATTCACCCCTCCACTTT
CDR3: CASSLAGVGPVNSPLHF